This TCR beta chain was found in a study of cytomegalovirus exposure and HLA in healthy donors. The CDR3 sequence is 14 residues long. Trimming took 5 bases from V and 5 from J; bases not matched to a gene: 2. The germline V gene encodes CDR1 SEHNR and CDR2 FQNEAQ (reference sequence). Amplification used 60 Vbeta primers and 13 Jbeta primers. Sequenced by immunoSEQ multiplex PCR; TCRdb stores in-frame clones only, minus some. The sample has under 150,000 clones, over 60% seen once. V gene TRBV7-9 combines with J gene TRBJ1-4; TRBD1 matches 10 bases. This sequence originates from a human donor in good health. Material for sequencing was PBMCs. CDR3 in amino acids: CASSPGQGNEKLFF. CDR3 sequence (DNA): TGTGCCAGCAGCCCGGGACAGGGGAATGAAAAACTGTTTTTT.